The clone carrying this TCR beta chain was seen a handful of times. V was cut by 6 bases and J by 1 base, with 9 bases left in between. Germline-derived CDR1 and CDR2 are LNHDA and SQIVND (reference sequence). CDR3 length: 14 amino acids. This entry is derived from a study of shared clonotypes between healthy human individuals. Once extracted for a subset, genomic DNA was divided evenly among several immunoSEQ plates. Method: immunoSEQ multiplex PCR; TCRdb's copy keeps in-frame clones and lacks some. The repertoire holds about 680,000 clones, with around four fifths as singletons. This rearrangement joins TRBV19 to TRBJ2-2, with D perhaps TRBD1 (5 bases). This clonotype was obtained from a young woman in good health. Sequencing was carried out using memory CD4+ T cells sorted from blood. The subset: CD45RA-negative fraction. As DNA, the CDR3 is TGTGCCAGTAGCGCAGGGCTGAACACCGGGGAGCTGTTTTTT. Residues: CASSAGLNTGELFF. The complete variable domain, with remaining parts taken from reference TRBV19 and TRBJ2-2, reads DGGITQSPKYLFRKEGQNVTLSCEQNLNHDAMYWYRQDPGQGLRLIYYSQIVNDFQKGDIAEGYSVSREKKESFPLTVTSAQKNPTAFYLCASSAGLNTGELFFGEGSRLTVL.